This entry features one T cell receptor (beta chain) sequence. What it binds is unknown. The PCR ran on 60 Vbeta and 13 Jbeta primers. Repertoires were generated with immunoSEQ multiplex PCR, while TCRdb's copy carries only in-frame clones and drops some. This sample yields about 150,000 clones, of which roughly three quarters are seen a single time; around 6.7% belongs to the top ten. The data were obtained in a study of cytomegalovirus exposure and HLA in healthy donors. Study-level points and caveats: In vitro data verified three CMV-associated chains as specific for CMV antigens. In an earlier analysis, in approximately 630 donors, most V segments appeared productive either ~87% or ~30% of the time.

When sampled, the donors appeared nominally healthy, though they likely had unrecorded immune exposures. The V gene lost 7 bases and the J gene lost 2 bases, with 14 bases spanning the gap. The V gene's germline CDR1 is MNHNS and CDR2 SASEGT. CDR3 size: 14 residues. The receptor comes from a woman aged 40-49 years in good health and CMV-seropositive. The chain employs TRBV6-1 and TRBJ1-1; D unresolved. The sample consisted of PBMCs. For the CDR3, the DNA is TGTGCCAGCATAAAAATGCGCCCCAACACTGAAGCTTTCTTT. Its translation is CASIKMRPNTEAFF.